This T cell receptor beta chain was obtained from a study of shared clonotypes between healthy human individuals. Study results and limitations: Unshared clonotypes carried lower generation probabilities than those common to all four donors.

Regarding this clone: Its antigen is currently unknown.

Produced via immunoSEQ multiplex PCR; TCRdb's table is partial and in-frame only. The sample records over a million clones, 78% being singletons. CDR1 is GTSNPN and CDR2 is SVGIG in the germline V gene (reference sequence). The CDR3 has 14 amino acids. Between the trimmed V and J ends, which lost 1 base and 9 bases, there was a span of 13 bases. The source is a man between 18 and 35 years old in good health. Some clones in this sample may be carry-over from other donors' samples. The chain combines TRBV30 with TRBJ1-6; D remains ambiguous. Sequencing input: memory CD4+ T cells from PBMCs. As for subset: CD45RA-negative fraction. Here the CDR3 DNA reads TGTGCCTGGAGTGGGAATGTAAGAGTTTCACCCCTCCACTTT. This encodes CAWSGNVRVSPLHF.